Each of the 17 T cell receptor beta chains below was sequenced from the same sample in a study of cytomegalovirus exposure and HLA in healthy donors. It was with 60 Vbeta and 13 Jbeta primers that the PCR ran. The protocol was immunoSEQ multiplex PCR, while the TCRdb copy is restricted to in-frame clones and leaves out a portion. The data show 160,000 or so clones, 65% to 80% seen once. Sequences were obtained from PBMCs. These receptors originate from a woman aged 40 to 50 in good health and CMV-seronegative.

The CDR3 DNA reads TGTGCCAGCAGCCAAGATACGGCTAGCGGGAGTAAAGATACGCAGTATTTT. It translates to CASSQDTASGSKDTQYF. V and J are TRBV4-2 and TRBJ2-3; 10 bases agree with TRBD2. The CDR3 consists of 17 residues. J lost 5 bases, V lost 0 bases, and 8 bases had no gene match. The germline gives CDR1 LGHNA, CDR2 YNFKEQ.

The sample holds a few counts of this clone. V and J are TRBV10-1 and TRBJ2-5; D call uncertain. V lost 0 bases and J 0 bases, leaving 8 bases between the germline ends. CDR3 length: 15 amino acids. Germline assignment: CDR1 WNHNN and CDR2 SYGVQD (reference sequence). The CDR3 sequence: CASSESSQNQETQYF. The CDR3 bases are TGCGCCAGCAGTGAGTCGTCCCAGAACCAAGAGACCCAGTACTTC.

The chain is built from TRBV27 and TRBJ2-1; 9 bases are a match to TRBD2. Germline CDR1 MNHEY, CDR2 SMNVEV (reference sequence). The CDR3 spans 14 residues. The ends lost 6 bases at V and 3 bases at J; junction bases unmatched: 3. The CDR3 sequence: CASRTSGDYNEQFF. The CDR3 bases are TGTGCCAGCAGGACTAGCGGAGACTACAATGAGCAGTTCTTC.

The count of this clone is one. The chain employs TRBV28 and TRBJ2-1, with 7 bases matching TRBD2. The CDR3 has 16 amino acids. The germline CDR1 and CDR2 sequences are MDHEN and SYDVKM. The V segment lost 2 bases and the J segment 5 bases; nucleotides outside the gene matches: 9. Written as DNA, the CDR3 is TGTGCCAGCAGTTTAGCCGGGTGGGGGGGGAACAATGAGCAGTTCTTC. Amino acid sequence: CASSLAGWGGNNEQFF.

This chain links TRBV15 with TRBJ2-7, with TRBD1 as a possible D gene (5 bases). The CDR3 extends over 15 amino acids. Germline V CDR1 and CDR2: LNHNV, YYDKDF (reference sequence). V gave up 4 bases and J gave up 0 bases, with 13 bases separating them. The CDR3 spells CATSKQDRSSYEQYF. The CDR3 DNA reads as TGTGCCACCAGCAAACAGGACCGATCCTCCTACGAGCAGTACTTC.

The chain combines TRBV5-4 with TRBJ2-7, with D unclear. With 3 bases removed from V and 4 bases from J, the gap between germline ends came to 17 bases. Germline V gene sequence: CDR1 SGHNT, CDR2 YYREEE (reference sequence). The CDR3 contains 15 residues. Here the CDR3 reads CASSSGSSIFYEQYF. In DNA, the CDR3 is TGTGCCAGCAGCTCCGGGTCCTCTATTTTTTACGAGCAGTACTTC.

The gene calls are TRBV14 and TRBJ1-1; D ambiguous. The CDR3 is 11 amino acids. V gave up 1 base and J gave up 11 bases, with 8 bases separating them. Germline V gene data show CDR1 as SGHDN and CDR2 as FVKESK. The CDR3 nucleotides are TGTGCCAGCAGCCAAGGCGGTTCGGCTTTCTTT. Amino acids: CASSQGGSAFF.

This clone appeared a single time. The gene calls are TRBV5-1 and TRBJ1-6, with a possible D match to TRBD1 (5 bases). Trimming stripped 0 bases from V and 14 bases from J, with 18 bases between. The CDR3 loop spans 15 amino acids. Germline assignment: CDR1 SGHRS and CDR2 YFSETQ. The CDR3 coding sequence is TGCGCCAGCAGCTTGGGAGTAAATATGGGGGAGGCCCTCCACTTT. As protein: CASSLGVNMGEALHF.

The V call is TRBV9, the J call TRBJ1-1; perhaps TRBD1 as D (5 bases). Trimming removed 0 bases at V and 1 base at J, with 10 bases between. The CDR3 has 15 amino acids. Germline CDR1 reads SGDLS; CDR2 reads YYNGEE. CDR3: CASSVGVQGNTEAFF. In nucleotides, the CDR3 is TGTGCCAGCAGCGTAGGAGTGCAGGGGAACACTGAAGCTTTCTTT.

The chain joins TRBV7-8 to TRBJ2-7; a possible D gene is TRBD1 (6 bases). The germline CDR1 and CDR2 sequences are SGHVS and FQNEAQ. Between the trimmed V and J ends, which lost 1 base and 4 bases, there was a span of 14 bases. The CDR3 sequence is 15 residues long. CDR3 region: CASSLEARGTYEQYF. DNA for the CDR3: TGTGCCAGCAGCTTAGAAGCCAGGGGAACTTACGAGCAGTACTTC.

J is TRBJ1-4 and V is TRBV5-8; D gene uncertain. There are 16 residues in the CDR3. Deletions cut 1 base from V and 2 bases from J, with 12 bases between. CDR1 and CDR2 (germline): SGHTS, YDEGEE. This CDR3 is CASSLRSTGTNEKLFF. The CDR3 bases are TGTGCCAGCAGCTTGAGATCAACGGGTACTAATGAAAAACTGTTTTTT.

V is TRBV4-2 and J is TRBJ1-4; D not certain. The ends were cut back, 4 bases at V and 7 bases at J, with 10 bases in the middle. This CDR3 is 13 amino acids long. From germline, CDR1 is LGHNA and CDR2 YNFKEQ. The CDR3 here is CASSRLEGEKLFF. The DNA for the CDR3 is TGTGCCAGCAGCCGCCTGGAGGGTGAAAAACTGTTTTTT.

DNA for the CDR3: TGTGCCAGTTCGGTGTCGATCCTCAGCGGGAGCGAGCAGTACTTC. Residues: CASSVSILSGSEQYF. V gene TRBV19 combines with J gene TRBJ2-7, with TRBD2 identical over 8 bases. The CDR3 extends over 15 amino acids. Germline loops: CDR1 LNHDA, CDR2 SQIVND (reference sequence). Trimming took 8 bases from V and 6 from J; bases not matched to a gene: 15.

The rearrangement links TRBV5-1 to TRBJ2-5, with TRBD2 identical over 8 bases. This CDR3 is 18 amino acids long. The germline V gene encodes CDR1 SGHRS and CDR2 YFSETQ. With 2 bases clipped from V and 3 bases from J, the junction kept 15 bases outside the gene matches. The CDR3 region has the DNA TGCGCCAGCAGCTTAGGATCGAGAGCGGGAGTAACGAAAGAGACCCAGTACTTC. Protein sequence: CASSLGSRAGVTKETQYF.

The CDR3 DNA follows: TGTGCCAGCAGCGGCGGGACTTCCAGGGGGACTGAAGCTTTCTTT. It translates to CASSGGTSRGTEAFF. V gene TRBV9 combines with J gene TRBJ1-1; 7 nucleotides agree with TRBD1. Germline CDR1 is SGDLS and CDR2 is YYNGEE. The CDR3 contains 15 residues. With V trimmed by 3 bases and J by 5 bases, 10 bases remained unmatched.

The chain recombines TRBV28 with TRBJ1-1, with D possibly being TRBD1 (5 bases). The germline V gene encodes CDR1 MDHEN and CDR2 SYDVKM. V lost 2 bases to trimming and J lost 7 bases, with 11 bases between them. The CDR3 consists of 13 residues. The CDR3 reads CASSLVRVGEAFF. In DNA, the CDR3 is TGTGCCAGCAGTTTAGTCAGGGTTGGTGAAGCTTTCTTT.

V is TRBV28 and J is TRBJ1-1; D is perhaps TRBD1 (5 bases). The CDR3 is 15 residues long. With 6 bases removed from V and 4 bases from J, the gap between germline ends came to 18 bases. Germline CDR1 is MDHEN and CDR2 is SYDVKM. The CDR3 bases are TGTGCCAGCAGGGGCTCGGGGGGGGTGGGCACTGAAGCTTTCTTT. It translates to CASRGSGGVGTEAFF.